A single sample is the source of the 22 T cell receptor beta chains below, sequenced in a study of cytomegalovirus exposure and HLA in healthy donors (dated by TCRdb to 2015 to 2018). The library was built by means of the immunoSEQ multiplex PCR assay. A mixture of 60 forward primers for TCR Vbeta segments and 13 reverse primers for TCR Jbeta segments was used in the multiplex PCR. TCRdb holds this immuneACCESS table with in-frame rearrangements only. Some clones are missing; in checked studies, unresolved V genes explain under half, and the rest has no known cause. Within this sample are about 120,000 clones, with 7% to 9.5% of them counted one time only. 5.5% to 7.5% of the sample belongs to the ten largest clones. The sequenced material came from PBMCs. The source of these receptors is a woman aged 40 to 50 in good health and CMV-seropositive.

The V and J genes are TRBV9 and TRBJ2-1; 14 nucleotides agree with TRBD2. From germline, CDR1 is SGDLS and CDR2 YYNGEE. V shed 0 bases and J 9 bases; nucleotides not matched to a gene: 8. This CDR3 is 17 amino acids long. The CDR3 nucleotides are TGTGCCAGCAGCGTAGCTACGAGGACTAGCGGGGGGTTTGAGCAGTTCTTC. This gives the protein CASSVATRTSGGFEQFF. The variable domain in full, with the rest retrieved from reference TRBV9 and TRBJ2-1, is DSGVTQTPKHLITATGQRVTLRCSPRSGDLSVYWYQQSLDQGLQFLIQYYNGEERAKGNILERFSAQQFPDLHSELNLSSLELGDSALYFCASSVATRTSGGFEQFFGPGTRLTVL.

The V call is TRBV13, the J call TRBJ1-1, with 11 bases matching TRBD1. Germline-derived CDR1 and CDR2 are PRHDT and FYEKMQ (reference sequence). Germline trimming cut 5 bases from V and 5 bases from J; bases unmatched to any gene: 4. The CDR3 runs 14 residues. CDR3 DNA sequence: TGTGCCAGCAGCCAGGACAGGGGGCGTACTGAAGCTTTCTTT. Its protein is CASSQDRGRTEAFF.

This clone was detected a few times. The rearrangement joins TRBV30 to TRBJ1-1, with a tentative D call TRBD1 (5 bases). Trimming stripped 0 bases from V and 4 bases from J, with 24 bases between. CDR3 length equals 18 residues. Germline V gene data show CDR1 as GTSNPN and CDR2 as SVGIG (reference sequence). As DNA, the CDR3 is TGTGCCTGGAGTGTAAGCCCCACCCGGGGGGGAAGGCTCACTGAAGCTTTCTTT. Translated, it gives CAWSVSPTRGGRLTEAFF. The complete variable domain, with remaining parts taken from reference TRBV30 and TRBJ1-1, reads SQTIHQWPATLVQPVGSPLSLECTVEGTSNPNLYWYRQAAGRGLQLLFYSVGIGQISSEVPQNLSASRPQDRQFILSSKKLLLSDSGFYLCAWSVSPTRGGRLTEAFFGQGTRLTVV.

The chain uses TRBV7-2 and TRBJ1-2, with no clear D. Trimming took off 5 bases at V and 0 bases at J, with 10 bases between the two ends. CDR1 and CDR2 (germline): SGHTA, FQGNSA. The CDR3 runs to 14 residues. The CDR3 nucleotides read TGTGCCAGCAGCCCCAGTGGAGCTAACTATGGCTACACCTTC. Translation: CASSPSGANYGYTF.

The CDR3 nucleotides read TGTGCCAGCAGTTTGGGACAGGGGGCATTTTCCTACAATGAGCAGTTCTTC. As protein: CASSLGQGAFSYNEQFF. The chain combines TRBV27 with TRBJ2-1; 12 bases fit TRBD1. This CDR3 region has 17 residues. CDR1 is MNHEY, CDR2 SMNVEV, per germline (reference sequence). The trim removed 3 bases at V and 1 base at J, leaving 4 bases unmatched.

This chain uses TRBV12-5 with TRBJ1-1, with D perhaps TRBD1 (6 bases). The ends were cut back, 6 bases at V and 9 bases at J, with 17 bases in the middle. Germline V gene sequence: CDR1 LGHNT, CDR2 FRNRAP. The CDR3 spans 13 residues. This CDR3 reads CASGAVGQTKAFF. As DNA, the CDR3 is TGTGCTAGTGGGGCAGTAGGACAGACAAAAGCTTTCTTT. Together with reference TRBV12-5 and TRBJ1-1, the CDR3 gives the full variable domain: DARVTQTPRHKVTEMGQEVTMRCQPILGHNTVFWYRQTMMQGLELLAYFRNRAPLDDSGMPKDRFSAEMPDATLATLKIQPSEPRDSAVYFCASGAVGQTKAFFGQGTRLTVV.

The V call is TRBV30, the J call TRBJ1-1; no reliable D call. This CDR3 is 13 amino acids long. V lost 1 base and J 0 bases, leaving 6 bases between the germline ends. CDR1 is GTSNPN and CDR2 is SVGIG in the germline V gene (reference sequence). The CDR3 spells CAWSEALNTEAFF. CDR3 in DNA: TGTGCCTGGAGTGAAGCATTGAACACTGAAGCTTTCTTT.

This chain joins TRBV28 and TRBJ2-7; 9 positions match TRBD1. There are 15 residues in the CDR3. Trimming took 8 bases from V and 9 from J; bases not matched to a gene: 17. The germline gives CDR1 MDHEN, CDR2 SYDVKM. The CDR3 nucleotides read TGTGCCAGCTTTAGGTCCCTCGGACAGGGGAGTGCGCAGTACTTC. Translated: CASFRSLGQGSAQYF.

V gene TRBV2 combines with J gene TRBJ1-4, with TRBD1 as a possible D gene (6 bases). CDR3 length equals 14 residues. Germline CDR1 is SNHLY and CDR2 is FYNNEI. Between the trimmed V and J ends, which lost 6 bases and 0 bases, there was a span of 8 bases. Written as DNA, the CDR3 is TGTGCCAGCAGACAGGGTGCAACTAATGAAAAACTGTTTTTT. Translating gives CASRQGATNEKLFF.

This clone was counted between two and nine times. This chain connects TRBV7-2 to TRBJ1-1; 8 nucleotides agree with TRBD1. The CDR3 contains 14 residues. CDR1 SGHTA and CDR2 FQGNSA come from the germline V gene. V shed 5 bases, J shed 1 base, and the junction held 3 bases outside the gene matches. CDR3 protein: CASSPDRANTEAFF. DNA for the CDR3: TGTGCCAGCAGCCCGGACAGGGCGAACACTGAAGCTTTCTTT.

This clone was seen a handful of times. The chain uses TRBV5-1 and TRBJ1-1; 8 nucleotides match TRBD1. CDR1 SGHRS and CDR2 YFSETQ come from the germline V gene. This CDR3 has 13 residues. V was pared by 6 bases and J by 4 bases, with 5 bases of the junction left unmatched. The CDR3 nucleotides read TGCGCCAGCAAACAGGGGACAGGCACTGAAGCTTTCTTT. This codes for CASKQGTGTEAFF.

This rearrangement joins TRBV7-9 to TRBJ1-2; D is unresolved. Germline V CDR1 and CDR2: SEHNR, FQNEAQ (reference sequence). V was cut by 1 base and J by 6 bases, with 15 bases left in between. This CDR3 region has 15 residues. CDR3 DNA sequence: TGTGCCAGCAGCTTAGGTTTCGTGTCGAGGGATGGCTACACCTTC. Translating gives CASSLGFVSRDGYTF.

The chain has TRBV5-4 and TRBJ2-1, with D perhaps TRBD2 (5 bases). The CDR3 contains 16 residues. CDR1 is SGHNT, CDR2 YYREEE, per germline (reference sequence). Trimming shortened V by 4 bases and J by 0 bases, and 14 bases separated the two germline ends. In DNA form, the CDR3 reads TGTGCCAGCAGCCGGGCCGTTACTAGCTCCTACAATGAGCAGTTCTTC. This codes for CASSRAVTSSYNEQFF.

The chain combines TRBV6-4 with TRBJ2-3; D perhaps matches TRBD2 (5 bases). V lost 1 base, J lost 1 base, and 9 bases lay in between. This CDR3 contains 15 residues. Germline V gene lookup returns CDR1 MRHNA and CDR2 SNTAGT. In DNA, the CDR3 is TGTGCCAGCAGTGACTTCGGCGGGCGCACAGATACGCAGTATTTT. This codes for CASSDFGGRTDTQYF.

This clone has a handful of counts. This sample includes further DNA sequences coding for the same CDR3. The rearrangement joins TRBV5-1 to TRBJ1-1, with D tentatively TRBD1 (6 bases). The CDR3 runs to 16 residues. Germline assignment: CDR1 SGHRS and CDR2 YFSETQ. Trimming shortened V by 4 bases and J by 0 bases, and 16 bases separated the two germline ends. CDR3 in DNA: TGCGCCAGCAGCAGGGGGACGGTGGGAATGAACACTGAAGCTTTCTTT. The encoded protein is CASSRGTVGMNTEAFF.

Comments on this clone: The sample has other DNA sequences that encode this CDR3 too. This chain connects TRBV18 to TRBJ2-7; D gene unclear. CDR1 and CDR2 (germline): KGHSH, LQKENI. This CDR3 has 13 amino acids. Trimming removed 0 bases from V and 0 bases from J, with 3 bases in between. The CDR3 sequence is CASSPPSSYEQYF. The DNA of the CDR3 is TGTGCCAGCTCACCACCGAGCTCCTACGAGCAGTACTTC.

J is TRBJ1-2 and V is TRBV2; TRBD1 might be the D (6 bases). Germline lookup yields CDR1 SNHLY and CDR2 FYNNEI. Deletions cut 3 bases from V and 6 bases from J, with 11 bases between. CDR3 length: 13 amino acids. CDR3 residues: CASSDPQGNGYTF. As DNA, the CDR3 is TGTGCCAGCAGTGACCCTCAGGGGAATGGCTACACCTTC.

This clone was counted only a few times. The rearrangement uses TRBV5-4 and TRBJ2-1; the match to TRBD1 covers 7 bases. In germline, CDR1 is SGHNT, CDR2 YYREEE (reference sequence). Trimming removed 4 bases from V and 6 bases from J; junction bases left unmatched: 13. This CDR3 contains 16 residues. CDR3 sequence (DNA): TGTGCCAGCAGCGGCCCCGGCCAGGGGGTACGCAATGAGCAGTTCTTC. This encodes CASSGPGQGVRNEQFF.

Only a few counts were recorded for this clone. The CDR3 nucleotides read TGCGCCAGCAGCTTGGCGGGGGACAATGAGCAGTTCTTC. Its translation is CASSLAGDNEQFF. The chain couples TRBV5-1 to TRBJ2-1; maybe TRBD2 (6 bases). With 0 bases removed from V and 5 bases from J, the gap between germline ends came to 6 bases. The germline CDR1 and CDR2 sequences are SGHRS and YFSETQ. The CDR3 extends over 13 amino acids.

The rearrangement uses TRBV5-1 and TRBJ2-1; 8 positions agree with TRBD2. The CDR3 covers 15 residues. Germline CDR1 and CDR2: SGHRS and YFSETQ. After removal of 7 bases from V and 6 bases from J, the junction contained 12 bases not matched to a gene. CDR3: CASSGTSGGPNEQFF. CDR3 DNA sequence: TGCGCCAGCTCAGGGACTAGTGGGGGCCCCAATGAGCAGTTCTTC. Looking up the rest from reference TRBV5-1 and TRBJ2-1 gives the full variable domain: KAGVTQTPRYLIKTRGQQVTLSCSPISGHRSVSWYQQTPGQGLQFLFEYFSETQRNKGNFPGRFSGRQFSNSRSEMNVSTLELGDSALYLCASSGTSGGPNEQFFGPGTRLTVL.

In this sample, this clone turned up a few times. This chain links TRBV11-2 with TRBJ2-7; D uncertain. The CDR3 extends over 11 amino acids. The germline CDR1 and CDR2 sequences are SGHAT and FQNNGV. V was cut by 2 bases and J by 5 bases, with 4 bases left in between. The CDR3 DNA is TGTGCCAGCAGCTTATTCAACGAGCAGTACTTC. Protein: CASSLFNEQYF.

As for this clone: This is likely a read error, given that the CDR3 carries no conserved phenylalanine or tryptophan at its end. This chain links TRBV30 with TRBJ2-2, with D possibly being TRBD2 (5 bases). The length of the CDR3 is 14 residues. Germline values: CDR1 GTSNPN, CDR2 SVGIG (reference sequence). The V end lost 0 bases, the J end lost 2 bases, and 7 bases lay between the germline ends. This chain's CDR3 is CAWSVGLNTGELFV. The DNA of the CDR3 is TGTGCCTGGAGTGTTGGACTTAACACCGGGGAGCTGTTTGTT.